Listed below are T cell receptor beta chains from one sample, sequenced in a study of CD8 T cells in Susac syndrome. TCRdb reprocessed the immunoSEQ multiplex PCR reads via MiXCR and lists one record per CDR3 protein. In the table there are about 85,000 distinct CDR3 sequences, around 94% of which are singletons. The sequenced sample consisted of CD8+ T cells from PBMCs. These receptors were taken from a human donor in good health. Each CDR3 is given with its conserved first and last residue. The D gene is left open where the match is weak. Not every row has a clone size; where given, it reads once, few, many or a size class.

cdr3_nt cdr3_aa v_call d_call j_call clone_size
TGTGCCAGCAGTGCCGGGACAGGGACATACGAGCAGTACTTC CASSAGTGTYEQYF TRBV6-6 TRBD1 TRBJ2-7 NA
TGTGCCAGCTCACCACCGCGGTCGACAGATACGCAGTATTTT CASSPPRSTDTQYF TRBV18 NA TRBJ2-3 NA
TGTGCCAGCTGTTCGACTAGCGGGGCGAACAATGAGCAGTTCTTC CASCSTSGANNEQFF TRBV9 TRBD2 TRBJ2-1 once
TGTGCCAGCAGTACAATTACAGGGTCTCTAACGTACACCGGGGAGCTGTTTTTT CASSTITGSLTYTGELFF TRBV12-3/TRBV12-4 NA TRBJ2-2 NA
TGTGCCAGCAGTTTGGGCTCTGAGCAGTTCTTC CASSLGSEQFF TRBV28 NA TRBJ2-1 NA
TGCAGTATAGGGTGGGATACGCAGTATTTT CSIGWDTQYF TRBV20-1 NA TRBJ2-3 NA
TGCAGTGCTAGAGGCAGAGGCAATGAGCAGTTCTTC CSARGRGNEQFF TRBV20-1 NA TRBJ2-1 NA
TGCAGTGCTAGAGCTAGGGACAGCCAATACTACGAGCAGTACTTC CSARARDSQYYEQYF TRBV20-1 TRBD1 TRBJ2-7 NA
TGTGCCAGCAGTTTAGTGGAGGGACAGGGTTACACTGAAGCTTTCTTT CASSLVEGQGYTEAFF TRBV28 TRBD1 TRBJ1-1 once
TGTGCCAGCAGCCACCGGGGACTTGCAGATACGCAGTATTTT CASSHRGLADTQYF TRBV14 NA TRBJ2-3 once
TGTGCCAGCAGCTTCGTTGCGTATAGTTCTAATGAGCAGTTCTTC CASSFVAYSSNEQFF TRBV7-8 NA TRBJ2-1 NA
TGTGCCAGCAGTTTACCCAGGGATGATCCCTACACCTTC CASSLPRDDPYTF TRBV12-3/TRBV12-4 NA TRBJ1-2 NA
TGTGCCAGCAGCCGAGCAGGGGGCATTGATGAAAAACTGTTTTTT CASSRAGGIDEKLFF TRBV3-1 TRBD1 TRBJ1-4 NA
TGCAGTGCTTTACTAGCGGGGGACGAGCAGTACTTC CSALLAGDEQYF TRBV20-1 TRBD2 TRBJ2-7 NA
TGTGCCAGCAGCCTTCTGGGGAGGGGGGTGCCGGCTTTCTTT CASSLLGRGVPAFF TRBV3-1 NA TRBJ1-1 NA
TGTGCCATCAGTGAGTCTGACTATACTTACCAAGAGACCCAGTACTTC CAISESDYTYQETQYF TRBV10-3 NA TRBJ2-5 NA
TGTGCCAGCAGCTTAGATCCTGAATGGTACGCCCAGGGACAGGGGGAGAATGAGCAGTTCTTC CASSLDPEWYAQGQGENEQFF TRBV11-2 TRBD1 TRBJ2-1 NA
TGTGCCAGCAGCCCCCCCGGGAGCACTCTCTATGGCTACACCTTC CASSPPGSTLYGYTF TRBV14 NA TRBJ1-2 NA
TGTGCCAGCAGCGACAACAGGGGATCTGGGGCCAACGTCCTGACTTTC CASSDNRGSGANVLTF TRBV9 TRBD1 TRBJ2-6 NA
TGCAGTGCCGAGGGGACAAGCTTAACCGATGAAAAACTGTTTTTT CSAEGTSLTDEKLFF TRBV20-1 NA TRBJ1-4 NA
TGTGCCAGCAGCCAAGGTCTCGGCACAGATACGCAGTATTTT CASSQGLGTDTQYF TRBV14 NA TRBJ2-3 NA
TGTGCCAGCAGTTACTCCGGGACAGGGTTCGGCTACACCTTC CASSYSGTGFGYTF TRBV6-5 TRBD1 TRBJ1-2 NA
TGCGATAAGAAGTTAAAGGGGAGCACAGATACGCAGTATTTT CDKKLKGSTDTQYF TRBV3-1 NA TRBJ2-3 NA
TGTGCCAGCAGCTTAGGCCCGGCAGGGGTTGGAAACACCATATATTTT CASSLGPAGVGNTIYF TRBV13 NA TRBJ1-3 NA
TGTGCCAGCAGCTGGCAATCGGGACAGGCGGAAGATACGCAGTATTTT CASSWQSGQAEDTQYF TRBV13 TRBD1 TRBJ2-3 NA
TGTGCCAGCAGTCCCGGACAGGGGGCTGAAGGCTACACCTTC CASSPGQGAEGYTF TRBV6-4 TRBD1 TRBJ1-2 NA
TGTGCCAGCAGCGTAACCAATGAGCAGTTCTTC CASSVTNEQFF TRBV9 NA TRBJ2-1 NA
TGTGCCAGCAGTTACGAACAGGGGAATGAGCAGTTCTTC CASSYEQGNEQFF TRBV6-5 TRBD1 TRBJ2-1 NA
TGTGCCAGCAGCTCGGGGGGACTGGAGCAGTACTTC CASSSGGLEQYF TRBV7-9 TRBD2 TRBJ2-7 NA
TGCAGTGCAAACGGACTACAAGAGACCCAGTACTTC CSANGLQETQYF TRBV20-1 NA TRBJ2-5 NA
TGTGCCACCAGCAGAGATCGCGTGATAGCTTTCTTT CATSRDRVIAFF TRBV15 NA TRBJ1-1 NA
TGTGCCAGCAGTGACCCTCCGACAGGGAACTGTTACGAGCAGTACTTC CASSDPPTGNCYEQYF TRBV25-1 TRBD1 TRBJ2-7 NA
TGTGCCAGCAGCTTAACCTCTGGTACGCGAGGAGAGACCCAGTACTTC CASSLTSGTRGETQYF TRBV7-3 NA TRBJ2-5 NA
TGTGCCAGCAGCTGGGATCGAGGGACCACAGATACGCAGTATTTT CASSWDRGTTDTQYF TRBV7-9 NA TRBJ2-3 NA
TGCAGCGTTGAGGAGACAGGGGCCAACACCGGGGAGCTGTTTTTT CSVEETGANTGELFF TRBV29-1 TRBD1 TRBJ2-2 NA
TGCAGCGTTGAATTATGGGATGTATTAAATGAGCAGTTCTTC CSVELWDVLNEQFF TRBV29-1 NA TRBJ2-1 NA
TGTGCCAGCAGTCCCATACCCTCTTTGACTAGCGGGATTCCAGATACGCAGTATTTT CASSPIPSLTSGIPDTQYF TRBV28 TRBD2 TRBJ2-3 NA
TGTGCCAGCAGTTTCGACAGCCCCTACGAGCAGTACTTC CASSFDSPYEQYF TRBV12-3/TRBV12-4 NA TRBJ2-7 few
TGTGCCAGCAGCGGCCGGGACCCAGGTCCCGCTTACAATGAGCAGTTCTTC CASSGRDPGPAYNEQFF TRBV9 NA TRBJ2-1 NA
TGTGCCAGCAGTGAACCCGCATCCGGGACAGGGAAACAGCCCCAGCATTTT CASSEPASGTGKQPQHF TRBV6-1 TRBD1 TRBJ1-5 NA
TGTGCCAGCAGCCAAGTGAGGGTTGAGCAGTTCTTC CASSQVRVEQFF TRBV3-1 NA TRBJ2-1 NA
TGTGCCAGCAGTACAGAGTCCCAAGCGGAGACCCAGTACTTC CASSTESQAETQYF TRBV6-5 NA TRBJ2-5 NA
TGCAGTGCTACCCTCGGCGGTAATGAGCAGTTCTTC CSATLGGNEQFF TRBV20-1 NA TRBJ2-1 NA
TGCGCCAGCAGCTTGGTAAGGACTTACAATGAGCAGTTCTTC CASSLVRTYNEQFF TRBV5-1 NA TRBJ2-1 NA
TGTGCCAGCAGTTTGAATACGCAGTATTTT CASSLNTQYF TRBV28 NA TRBJ2-3 NA
TGTGCCACCAGCAGAGTACAGCCAGCCACTGAAGCTTTTTTT CATSRVQPATEAFF TRBV15 NA TRBJ1-1 few
TGTGCCAGCAGCTCACTTCGCTGGGGGACTGGCTACGAGCAGTACTTC CASSSLRWGTGYEQYF TRBV11-2 NA TRBJ2-7 NA
TGTGCCAGCAGTTTAGTTTGGGAGAGTAGCAATCAGCCCCAGCATTTT CASSLVWESSNQPQHF TRBV12-3/TRBV12-4 NA TRBJ1-5 NA
TGTGCCAGCAGCTTGGACAGGGGGCTAGCGGAGACCCAGTACTTC CASSLDRGLAETQYF TRBV7-7 TRBD1 TRBJ2-5 NA
TGTGCCAGTAGTATGTATTCAGGGGTCCCTGAAGCTTTCTTT CASSMYSGVPEAFF TRBV19 NA TRBJ1-1 NA
TGTGCCAGCGGATCCGGGACAGGGACTTCACCCCTCCACTTT CASGSGTGTSPLHF TRBV7-9 TRBD1 TRBJ1-6 NA
TGTGCCTGGAGTTCCGGGACGGGAGATGAGCAGTTCTTC CAWSSGTGDEQFF TRBV30 NA TRBJ2-1 NA
TGTGCCAGCAGCTTCCCCTATCTGGGGGCCAACGTCCTGACTTTC CASSFPYLGANVLTF TRBV13 NA TRBJ2-6 NA